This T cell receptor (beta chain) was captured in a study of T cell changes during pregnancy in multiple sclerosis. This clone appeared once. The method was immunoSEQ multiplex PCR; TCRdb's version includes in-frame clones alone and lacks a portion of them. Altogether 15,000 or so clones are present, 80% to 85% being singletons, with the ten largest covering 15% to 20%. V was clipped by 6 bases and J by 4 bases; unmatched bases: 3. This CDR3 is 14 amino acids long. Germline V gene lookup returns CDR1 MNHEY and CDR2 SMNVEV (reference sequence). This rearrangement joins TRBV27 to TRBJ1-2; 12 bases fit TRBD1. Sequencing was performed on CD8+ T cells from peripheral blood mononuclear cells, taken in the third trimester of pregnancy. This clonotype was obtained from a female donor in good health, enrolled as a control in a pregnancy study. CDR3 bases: TGTGCCAGCAGCGAGGGACAGGGGGCCTATGGCTACACCTTC. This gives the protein CASSEGQGAYGYTF.